This T cell receptor beta chain was observed in a study of technical replicates of blood from a few donors. Clones were read by immunoSEQ multiplex PCR, and TCRdb kept only the in-frame ones, dropping some. This table holds 84,000 or so clones, 90% to 95% found once. The length of the CDR3 is 17 residues. The ends lost 5 bases at V and 2 bases at J; junction bases unmatched: 10. Looked up from germline, CDR1 is SEHNR and CDR2 is FQNEAQ (reference sequence). The TCR comes from a human donor in good health. V gene TRBV7-9 combines with J gene TRBJ1-3; 9 nucleotides align to TRBD1. The sequenced sample consisted of T cells isolated from PBMCs. CDR3 loop: CASSPSGQGLPGNTIYF. The CDR3, as DNA: TGTGCCAGCAGCCCCTCGGGACAGGGTCTTCCTGGAAACACCATATATTTT.